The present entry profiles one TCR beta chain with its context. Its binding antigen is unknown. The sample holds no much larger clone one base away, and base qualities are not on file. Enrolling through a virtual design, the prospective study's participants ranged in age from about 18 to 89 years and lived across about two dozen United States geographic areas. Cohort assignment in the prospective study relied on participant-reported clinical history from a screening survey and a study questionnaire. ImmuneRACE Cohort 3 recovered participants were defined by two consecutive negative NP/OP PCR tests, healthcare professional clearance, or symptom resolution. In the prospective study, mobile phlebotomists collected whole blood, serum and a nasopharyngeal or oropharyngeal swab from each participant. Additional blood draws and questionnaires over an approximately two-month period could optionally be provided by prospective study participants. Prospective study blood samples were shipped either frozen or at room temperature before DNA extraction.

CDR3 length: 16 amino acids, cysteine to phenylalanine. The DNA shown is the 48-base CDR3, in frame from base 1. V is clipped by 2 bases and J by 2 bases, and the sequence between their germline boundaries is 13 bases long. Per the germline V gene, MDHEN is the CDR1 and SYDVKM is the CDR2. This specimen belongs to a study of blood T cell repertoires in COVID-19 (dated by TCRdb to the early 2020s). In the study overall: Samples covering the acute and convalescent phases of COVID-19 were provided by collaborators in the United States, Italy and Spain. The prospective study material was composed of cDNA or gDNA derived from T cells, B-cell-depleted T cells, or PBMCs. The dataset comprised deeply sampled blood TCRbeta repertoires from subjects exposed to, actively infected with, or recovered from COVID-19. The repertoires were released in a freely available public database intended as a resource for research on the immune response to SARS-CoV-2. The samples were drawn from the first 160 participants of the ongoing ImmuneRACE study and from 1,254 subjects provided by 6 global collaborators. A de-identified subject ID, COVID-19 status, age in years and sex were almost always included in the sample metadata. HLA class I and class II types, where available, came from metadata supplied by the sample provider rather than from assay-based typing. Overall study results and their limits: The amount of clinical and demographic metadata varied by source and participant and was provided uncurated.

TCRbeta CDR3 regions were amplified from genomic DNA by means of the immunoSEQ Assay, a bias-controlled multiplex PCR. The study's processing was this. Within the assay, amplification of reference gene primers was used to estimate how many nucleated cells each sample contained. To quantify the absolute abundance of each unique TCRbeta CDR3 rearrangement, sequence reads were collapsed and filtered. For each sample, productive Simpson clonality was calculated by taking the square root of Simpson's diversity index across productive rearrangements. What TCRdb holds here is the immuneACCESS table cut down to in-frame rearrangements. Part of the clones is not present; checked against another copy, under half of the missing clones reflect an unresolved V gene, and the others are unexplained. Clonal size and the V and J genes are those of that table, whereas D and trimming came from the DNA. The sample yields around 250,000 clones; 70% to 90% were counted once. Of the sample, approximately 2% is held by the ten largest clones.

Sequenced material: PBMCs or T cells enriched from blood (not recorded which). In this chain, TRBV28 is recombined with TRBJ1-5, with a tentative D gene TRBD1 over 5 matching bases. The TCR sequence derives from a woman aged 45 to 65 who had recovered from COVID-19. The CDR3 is CASSLMGHQGNQPQHF. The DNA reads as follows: TGTGCCAGCAGTTTAATGGGGCACCAGGGCAATCAGCCCCAGCATTTT.